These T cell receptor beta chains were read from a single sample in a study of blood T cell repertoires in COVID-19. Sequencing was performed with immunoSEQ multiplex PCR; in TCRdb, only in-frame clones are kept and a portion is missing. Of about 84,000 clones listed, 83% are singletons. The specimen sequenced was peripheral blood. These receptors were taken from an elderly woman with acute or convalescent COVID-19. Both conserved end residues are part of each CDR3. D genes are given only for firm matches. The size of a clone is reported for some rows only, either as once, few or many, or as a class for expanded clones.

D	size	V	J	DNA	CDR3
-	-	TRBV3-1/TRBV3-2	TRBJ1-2	TGTGCCAGCAGCAACCTATTTGGCTACACCTTC	CASSNLFGYTF
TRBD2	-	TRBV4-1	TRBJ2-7	TGCGCCAGCAGTCGTTTGCCGGGGGGGGCGCAGGACGAGCAGTACTTC	CASSRLPGGAQDEQYF
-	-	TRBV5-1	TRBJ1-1	TGCGCCAGCAGCTTAGATGGGGCGCGCTACACTGAAGCTTTCTTT	CASSLDGARYTEAFF
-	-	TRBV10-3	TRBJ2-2	TGTGCCATCAGTGAATCTAGCAGAAACACCGGGGAGCTGTTTTTT	CAISESSRNTGELFF
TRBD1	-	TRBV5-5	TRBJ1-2	TGTGCCAGCAGCCGACAGGGGGAGGGCTATGGCTACACCTTC	CASSRQGEGYGYTF
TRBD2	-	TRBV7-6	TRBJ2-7	TGTGCCAGCAGCTTAGGGGGAGGTAGCGGGATTTCCTACGAGCAGTACTTC	CASSLGGGSGISYEQYF
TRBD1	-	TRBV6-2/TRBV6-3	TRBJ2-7	TGTGCCAGCAGTCGACCTAACAGGGGGCGCTCCTACGAGCAGTACTTC	CASSRPNRGRSYEQYF
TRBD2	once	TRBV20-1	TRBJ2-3	TGCAGTGCTAGTCGGACTAGCGGGAGTGCAGATACGCAGTATTTT	CSASRTSGSADTQYF
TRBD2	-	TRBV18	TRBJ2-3	TGTGCCAGCTCACCACTGACAGCGGGAGGGCAAGATACGCAGTATTTT	CASSPLTAGGQDTQYF
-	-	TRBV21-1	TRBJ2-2	TGTGCCAGCAGCCGGGGAGGGCAGTCGACTACCGGGGAGCTGTTTTTT	CASSRGGQSTTGELFF
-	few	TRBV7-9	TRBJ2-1	TGTGCCAGCAGCTCGTGGTCCGGAGCCTCCTACAATGAGCAGTTCTTC	CASSSWSGASYNEQFF
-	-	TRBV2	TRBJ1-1	TGTGCCAGCAGGCCCCTGAGGAACACTGAAGCTTTCTTT	CASRPLRNTEAFF
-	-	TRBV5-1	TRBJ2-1	TGCGCCAGCAGCATAGCGGTACTCTACAATGAGCAGTTCTTC	CASSIAVLYNEQFF
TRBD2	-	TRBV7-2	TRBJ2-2	TGTGCCAGCAGAGGAACTAGCGGGACGGTCGGGGAGCTGTTTTTT	CASRGTSGTVGELFF
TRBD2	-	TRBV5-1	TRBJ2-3	TGCGCCAGCAGCTTGGGAGCGGGAGTAGCGACAGATACGCAGTATTTT	CASSLGAGVATDTQYF
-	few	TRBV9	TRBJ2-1	TGTGCCAGCAGCGAAGGGGGGGGACTCTACAATGAGCAGTTCTTC	CASSEGGGLYNEQFF
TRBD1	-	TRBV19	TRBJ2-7	TGTGCCAGTAGTATAAGGGACAGTTGGAATCCCTACGAGCAGTACTTC	CASSIRDSWNPYEQYF
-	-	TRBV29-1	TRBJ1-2	TGCAGCGTTGAAGTGGAGCAGGGCTACACCTTC	CSVEVEQGYTF
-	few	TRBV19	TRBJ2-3	TGTGCCAGTAGTATGGTCGACACTAGCACAGATACGCAGTATTTT	CASSMVDTSTDTQYF
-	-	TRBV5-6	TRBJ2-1	TGTGCCAGCAGCTTGGCCGGCGGTTCATTTAATGAGCAGTTCTTC	CASSLAGGSFNEQFF
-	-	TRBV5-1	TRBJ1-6	TGCGCCAGCAGCTTGGACCAGGGCAATTCACCCCTCCACTTT	CASSLDQGNSPLHF
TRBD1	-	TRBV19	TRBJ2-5	TGTGCCAGTAGACCTACAGGGGAAGAGACCCAGTACTTC	CASRPTGEETQYF
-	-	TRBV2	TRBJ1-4	TGTGCCAGCAGTGAAACTTCAGGGTGGAATGAAAAACTGTTTTTT	CASSETSGWNEKLFF
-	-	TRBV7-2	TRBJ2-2	TGTGCCAGCAGCTTAGAGTTAGGGGTGACCACCGGGGAGCTGTTTTTT	CASSLELGVTTGELFF
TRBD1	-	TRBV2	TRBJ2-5	TGTGCCAGCAGACAGGGACAGCAAGAGACCCAGTACTTC	CASRQGQQETQYF
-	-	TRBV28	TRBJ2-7	TGTGCCAGCAGTTTATTTCGACAGGTAACCTCCTACGAGCAGTACTTC	CASSLFRQVTSYEQYF
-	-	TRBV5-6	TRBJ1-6	TGTGCCAGCACCGCGGTGGAGGGGCCTAATAATTCACCCCTCCACTTT	CASTAVEGPNNSPLHF
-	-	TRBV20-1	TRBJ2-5	TGCAGTGCTAGGACTACTCAGACCCAGTACTTC	CSARTTQTQYF
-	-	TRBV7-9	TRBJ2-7	TGTGCCAGCAGCTTAGGGGCAGGGTCCGAGCAGTACTTC	CASSLGAGSEQYF
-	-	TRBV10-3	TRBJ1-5	TGTGCCATCAGTGGAGATTTGGGCAATCAGCCCCAGCATTTT	CAISGDLGNQPQHF
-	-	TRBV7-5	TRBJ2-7	TGTGCCAGAAGCAACCGGGACAGGGACTCCTACGAGCAGTACTTC	CARSNRDRDSYEQYF
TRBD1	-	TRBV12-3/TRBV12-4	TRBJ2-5	TGTGCCAGCACCCTATTTCCCACAGGGGCCCAGTACTTC	CASTLFPTGAQYF
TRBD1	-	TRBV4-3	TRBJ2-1	TGCGCCAGCAGCCAAGATGGGACAGGGGACCCCAAGCAGTTCTTC	CASSQDGTGDPKQFF
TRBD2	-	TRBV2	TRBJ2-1	TGTGCCAGCAGTGTCCTTGGACTAGCGGGAATTTACAATGAGCAGTTCTTC	CASSVLGLAGIYNEQFF
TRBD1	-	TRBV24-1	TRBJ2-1	TGTGCCACGGGGGACAGGGGGAAGACCTACAATGAGCAGTTCTTC	CATGDRGKTYNEQFF
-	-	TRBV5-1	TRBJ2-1	TGCGCCAGCAGCCCGGGACTCCAGACCTACAATGAGCAGTTCTTC	CASSPGLQTYNEQFF
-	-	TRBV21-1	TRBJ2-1	TGTGCCAGCAGCAAAGCACTCCTAGCGGGAGGGATGAGCTCCTACAATGAGCAGTTCTTC	CASSKALLAGGMSSYNEQFF
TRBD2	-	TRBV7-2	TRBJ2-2	TGTGCCAGCAGCCCTCTAGCGGTAGCGAACACCGGGGAGCTGTTTTTT	CASSPLAVANTGELFF
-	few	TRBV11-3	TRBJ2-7	TGTGCCAGCAGCTTAGGTCCCAGGGGTCCCTCGGGCGAGCAGTACTTC	CASSLGPRGPSGEQYF
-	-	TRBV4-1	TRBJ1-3	TGCGCCAGCAGCCAAGGTAGCTCTGGAAACACCATATATTTT	CASSQGSSGNTIYF
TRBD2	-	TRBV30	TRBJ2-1	TGTGCCTGGGAGGTAGCGGGAGGTCTCGATGAGCAGTTCTTC	CAWEVAGGLDEQFF
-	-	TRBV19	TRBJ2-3	TGTGCCAGTAGTATAAGAGGTGTCACAGATACGCAGTATTTT	CASSIRGVTDTQYF
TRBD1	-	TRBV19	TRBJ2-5	TGTGCCAGTAGTTCCGGGACAGGGGTCTTAGAGACCCAGTACTTC	CASSSGTGVLETQYF
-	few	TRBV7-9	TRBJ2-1	TGTGCCAGCAGCCTTAGCTTGACGGGGAATGAGCAGTTCTTC	CASSLSLTGNEQFF
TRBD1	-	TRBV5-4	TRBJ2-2	TGTGCCAGCAGCTTCCGGACAGGGGCTTTAAACACCGGGGAGCTGTTTTTT	CASSFRTGALNTGELFF
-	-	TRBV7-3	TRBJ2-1	TGTGCCAGCAGCCCAGACAGAGACAATGAGCAGTTCTTC	CASSPDRDNEQFF
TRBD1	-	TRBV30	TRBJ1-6	TGTGCCTGGTCTCCCGGGACAGGGGGATTTTATAATTCACCCCTCCACTTT	CAWSPGTGGFYNSPLHF
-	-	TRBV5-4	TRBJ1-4	TGTGCCAGCAGCTTGGACAGACAGACAACTAATGAAAAACTGTTTTTT	CASSLDRQTTNEKLFF
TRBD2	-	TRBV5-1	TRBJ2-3	TGCGCCAGCAGCTCCAAGACTAGCGGATACACAGATACGCAGTATTTT	CASSSKTSGYTDTQYF
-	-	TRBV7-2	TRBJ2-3	TGTGCCAGCAGCTCCCGACTACCTTACACAGATACGCAGTATTTT	CASSSRLPYTDTQYF
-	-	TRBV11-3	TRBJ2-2	TGTGCCAGCAGCTTACACCAAGGGGGAAGGACCGGGGAGCTGTTTTTT	CASSLHQGGRTGELFF
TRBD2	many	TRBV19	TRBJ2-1	TGTGCCAGTAGTATCTCCCGAGCGGGACCATACAATGAGCAGTTCTTC	CASSISRAGPYNEQFF
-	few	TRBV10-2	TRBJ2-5	TGCGCCAGCAACCGGGCAGGGGAAGAGACCCAGTACTTC	CASNRAGEETQYF
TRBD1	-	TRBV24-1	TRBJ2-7	TGTGCCACCAGTCCGGGACAGGGAAACGAGCAGTACTTC	CATSPGQGNEQYF
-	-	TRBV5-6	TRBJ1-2	TGTGCCAGCAGCCCCGACAGGCTTAGCTATGGCTACACCTTC	CASSPDRLSYGYTF
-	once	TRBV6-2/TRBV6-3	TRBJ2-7	TGTGCCAGCAGTCCAATCAGGGTCCACGAGCAGTACTTC	CASSPIRVHEQYF